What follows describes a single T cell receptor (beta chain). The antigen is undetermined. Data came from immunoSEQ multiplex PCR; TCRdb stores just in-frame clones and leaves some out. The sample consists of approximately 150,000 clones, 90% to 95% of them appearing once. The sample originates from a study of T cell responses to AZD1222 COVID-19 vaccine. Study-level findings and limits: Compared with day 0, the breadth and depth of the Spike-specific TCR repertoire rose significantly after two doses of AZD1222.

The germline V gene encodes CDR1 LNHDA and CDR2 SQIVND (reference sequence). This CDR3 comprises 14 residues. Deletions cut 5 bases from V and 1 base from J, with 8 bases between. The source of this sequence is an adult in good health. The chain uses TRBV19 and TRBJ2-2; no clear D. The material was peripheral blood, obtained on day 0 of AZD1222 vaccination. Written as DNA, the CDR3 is TGTGCCAGTAGTGTGGCAGGGAACACCGGGGAGCTGTTTTTT. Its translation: CASSVAGNTGELFF.